One sample yielded the 15 T cell receptor beta chains listed below, sequenced in a study of post-analysis software for immune sequencing data. Study-wide results and caveats: Five TRBV segments, including TRBV5-6, TRBV5-1 and TRBV20-1, were more frequent in patients than controls.

Tagging with unique molecular identifiers was a feature of the TCR beta cDNA libraries. TCRdb re-called the PCR reads through MiXCR, storing one row per CDR3 protein. In the table there are 350,000 to 450,000 distinct CDR3 sequences, less than 40% of which are singletons. These TCRs are of unknown antigen specificity. The sample comprised blood. The receptors derive from a girl aged 10 to 17 with multiple sclerosis.

This chain links TRBV7-9 with TRBJ2-1; TRBD1 might be the D (6 bases). From germline, CDR1 is SEHNR and CDR2 FQNEAQ (reference sequence). The V end lost 2 bases, the J end lost 5 bases, and 10 bases lay between the germline ends. The CDR3 consists of 14 residues. CDR3 sequence (DNA): TGTGCCAGCAGCTTAATAGGGACAAACAATGAGCAGTTCTTC. As protein: CASSLIGTNNEQFF.

V and J are TRBV6-2 or TRBV6-3 and TRBJ2-5, with D maybe TRBD1 (6 bases). The ends were cut back, 7 bases at V and 5 bases at J, with 20 bases in the middle. Germline CDR1 reads MNHEY; CDR2 reads SVGEGT. CDR3 size: 15 residues. CDR3 sequence: CASKPGHIFGETQYF. The CDR3 DNA reads as TGTGCCAGCAAACCGGGACATATATTCGGGGAGACCCAGTACTTC.

There are a few counts of this clonotype. The gene calls are TRBV4-2 and TRBJ2-5, with D possibly TRBD2 on 5 matching bases. Germline V gives CDR1 LGHNA, CDR2 YNFKEQ. The V and J ends lost 4 bases and 5 bases respectively, with 17 bases between them. The CDR3 sequence is 15 residues long. The CDR3 loop reads CASSLTPVGGETQYF. The CDR3 DNA sequence: TGTGCCAGCAGCCTCACCCCCGTGGGCGGGGAGACCCAGTACTTC.

The rearrangement links TRBV3-1 to TRBJ2-3; a weak D match, TRBD2 (5 bases). The CDR3 is made up of 15 amino acids. V gave up 0 bases and J gave up 6 bases, with 13 bases separating them. The V gene's germline CDR1 is LGHDT and CDR2 YNNKEL (reference sequence). The CDR3 spells CASSQDNSVSDTQYF. In nucleotides, the CDR3 is TGTGCCAGCAGCCAAGATAATAGCGTTTCCGATACGCAGTATTTT.

This chain connects TRBV7-3 to TRBJ1-1; weak D call: TRBD1 (6 bases). Looked up from germline, CDR1 is SGHTA and CDR2 is FQGTGA. CDR3 size: 13 residues. Trimming cost V 6 bases and J 4 bases, with 12 bases left between them. The CDR3 loop reads CASRNDRFTEAFF. CDR3 DNA: TGTGCCAGCAGAAACGACAGGTTCACTGAAGCTTTCTTT.

Note on this clonotype: A read error may explain this, as a much larger clone is one base away. The chain links TRBV18 to TRBJ2-1; 10 bases map to TRBD1. Germline V gene lookup returns CDR1 KGHSH and CDR2 LQKENI. The CDR3 contains 16 residues. The DNA of the CDR3 is TGTGCCAGCTCGGCCGACAGGGGGCGGATCGACAATGGGCAGTTCTTC. This gives the protein CASSADRGRIDNGQFF. The variable domain in full, completed from reference TRBV18 and TRBJ2-1, reads NAGVMQNPRHLVRRRGQEARLRCSPMKGHSHVYWYRQLPEEGLKFMVYLQKENIIDESGMPKERFSAEFPKEGPSILRIQQVVRGDSAAYFCASSADRGRIDNGQFFGPGTRLTVL.

This clonotype was detected a few times. The rearrangement links TRBV5-1 to TRBJ2-5; D assignment may be TRBD1 or TRBD2 (5 bases each). Deletions cut 3 bases from V and 1 base from J, with 25 bases between. The CDR3 runs 19 residues. Per germline, CDR1 SGHRS and CDR2 YFSETQ. The CDR3 here is CASSSGPGSGLAAQETQYF. CDR3 DNA sequence: TGCGCCAGCAGCTCGGGACCTGGATCGGGCCTAGCCGCCCAAGAGACCCAGTACTTC.

The gene calls are TRBV4-2 and TRBJ1-5; TRBD1 might be the D (5 bases). Germline assignment: CDR1 LGHNA and CDR2 YNFKEQ. The ends were cut back, 3 bases at V and 5 bases at J, with 14 bases in the middle. The CDR3 runs to 15 residues. Written as DNA, the CDR3 is TGTGCCAGCAGCCATGGGGGGATGGGGGATCAGCCCCAGCATTTT. It is translated as CASSHGGMGDQPQHF.

The chain carries TRBV28 and TRBJ2-5, with 8 bases lining up with TRBD1. Losses at the gene ends were 5 bases for V and 10 bases for J; bases not matched to a gene: 9. The CDR3 extends over 13 amino acids. Germline loops: CDR1 MDHEN, CDR2 SYDVKM. CDR3 sequence: CASSPGQEGIQYF. The CDR3 DNA sequence: TGTGCCAGCAGTCCGGGACAGGAAGGGATCCAGTACTTC.

This clonotype was seen a single time. The chain combines TRBV11-1 with TRBJ1-6, with D hard to call. The CDR3 extends over 13 amino acids. Germline CDR1 and CDR2: SGHAT and FQDESV (reference sequence). V was clipped by 4 bases and J by 6 bases, with 7 bases between them. This chain's CDR3 is CASSSRGNSPLHF. The CDR3 nucleotides read TGTGCCAGCAGCTCCCGGGGTAATTCACCCCTCCACTTT.

V gene TRBV29-1 combines with J gene TRBJ2-3; D not certain. This CDR3 has 16 residues. V was pared by 5 bases and J by 0 bases, with 18 bases between. Germline V lookup: CDR1 SQVTM, CDR2 ANQGSEA. DNA of the CDR3: TGCAGCGTTCCACTAACGGTGGAACTAAGCACAGATACGCAGTATTTT. Translating gives CSVPLTVELSTDTQYF.

This clonotype was counted only a few times. The V and J genes are TRBV5-6 and TRBJ2-7; D is uncertain. The germline CDR1 and CDR2 sequences are SGHDT and YYEEEE. The CDR3 contains 15 residues. V lost 3 bases to trimming and J lost 5 bases, with 18 bases between them. CDR3 in DNA: TGTGCCAGCAGCTCAACACCTTCGACGGGTCACGAGCAGTACTTC. It yields the protein CASSSTPSTGHEQYF.

The chain is built from TRBV12-3 or TRBV12-4 and TRBJ2-7; D could derive from TRBD1 or TRBD2 (6 bases each). The CDR3 is 15 amino acids. Trimming took 5 bases from V and 0 from J, leaving 14 bases between them. The CDR3 loop is CASSRGASFSYEQYF. The CDR3 region has the DNA TGTGCCAGCAGTAGGGGGGCCTCCTTCTCCTACGAGCAGTACTTC.

This clonotype occurred a few times. This chain links TRBV18 with TRBJ2-1; D gene ambiguous. The CDR3 is made up of 14 amino acids. V shed 3 bases and J shed 4 bases, with 10 bases lying between them. Germline CDR1 KGHSH, CDR2 LQKENI. CDR3 region: CASSPPPGYNEQFF. For the CDR3, the DNA is TGTGCCAGCTCACCCCCTCCGGGTTACAATGAGCAGTTCTTC.

The chain has TRBV3-1 and TRBJ1-2; D is unresolved. V lost 0 bases and J 8 bases, leaving 10 bases between the germline ends. This CDR3 is 13 amino acids long. CDR1 is LGHDT, CDR2 YNNKEL, per germline (reference sequence). The CDR3 reads CASSQEGGGGYTF. In nucleotides, the CDR3 is TGTGCCAGCAGCCAAGAAGGCGGCGGCGGCTACACCTTC.